This TCR beta chain derives from a study of blood T cell repertoires in COVID-19. As for the study in general: Donors in the United States, Italy and Spain gave samples during acute or convalescent COVID-19. In each case, the material was cDNA or gDNA derived from T cells, B-cell-depleted T cells, or PBMCs.

Trimming removed 5 bases from V and 1 base from J, with 8 bases in between. Germline values: CDR1 SGHAT, CDR2 FQDESV (reference sequence). The CDR3 length is 13 residues. In the original processing: Amplification of reference gene primers was used by the study to estimate nucleated cell counts. The data were produced by immunoSEQ multiplex PCR, yet TCRdb's version contains in-frame clones alone and is incomplete. From that table come the V and J calls and clone size; the DNA was used to work out D and trimming. This sample has around 97,000 clones, with about 90% found just once. V is TRBV11-1 and J is TRBJ1-1; perhaps TRBD1 as D (5 bases). The clonotype was recovered from a human donor in a cohort sampled during active COVID-19. The sample comprised peripheral blood. Written as DNA, the CDR3 is TGTGCCAGCAGCCTTACAGGGAACACTGAAGCTTTCTTT. Translated: CASSLTGNTEAFF. The entire variable domain, with the rest obtained from reference TRBV11-1 and TRBJ1-1, is as follows: EAEVAQSPRYKITEKSQAVAFWCDPISGHATLYWYRQILGQGPELLVQFQDESVVDDSQLPKDRFSAERLKGVDSTLKIQPAELGDSAMYLCASSLTGNTEAFFGQGTRLTVV.